This entry lists 17 T cell receptor beta chains sequenced from one sample in a study of graft-versus-host responses after intestinal transplantation (dated by TCRdb to the early 2020s). The meaning of the sample's time point label: cells obtained before transplantation from donor or recipient. Library creation used the immunoSEQ multiplex PCR assay. Entries here come from immuneACCESS through TCRdb and include only in-frame sequences with V and J called. Some clones fail to appear in such tables; in the studies checked, an unresolved V gene covers under half of the shortfall, and the cause of the remainder is unknown. This sample holds approximately 90,000 clones; 88% were observed only once. The ten most abundant clones make up around 0.3% of the sample. No cognate antigen is known for these TCRs. Specimen: unstimulated CD4+ T cells sorted from spleen or lymph node cells, collected before transplant. These receptors were obtained from a human donor who was the organ donor for an intestinal transplant.

The chain joins TRBV14 to TRBJ2-3; perhaps TRBD2 as D (7 bases). The CDR3 has 14 amino acids. Germline-derived CDR1 and CDR2 are SGHDN and FVKESK. The germline V and J ends were trimmed by 4 bases and 3 bases, with 11 bases remaining between them. As DNA, the CDR3 is TGTGCCAGCAGCCCGGGGGGCCGAACAGATACGCAGTATTTT. This gives the protein CASSPGGRTDTQYF.

CDR3 protein: CASSTTSGGADTQYF. The CDR3 coding sequence is TGTGCCAGCAGTACCACTAGCGGGGGGGCAGATACGCAGTATTTT. The chain couples TRBV6-1 to TRBJ2-3; 13 nucleotides match TRBD2. V lost 5 bases to trimming and J lost 4 bases; unmatched junction nucleotides: 3. This CDR3 spans 15 amino acids. Germline V CDR1 and CDR2: MNHNS, SASEGT.

The V call is TRBV5-5, the J call TRBJ2-2; 10 nucleotides align to TRBD2. The V segment lost 5 bases and the J segment 1 base; nucleotides outside the gene matches: 8. This CDR3 is built from 17 residues. Germline V gene sequence: CDR1 SGHKS, CDR2 YYEKEE (reference sequence). In DNA form, the CDR3 reads TGTGCCAGCAGTTTCCCAGGACTAGCGGTGAACACCGGGGAGCTGTTTTTT. Amino acid sequence: CASSFPGLAVNTGELFF.

The V and J genes are TRBV2 and TRBJ1-1; 7 bases align to TRBD1. V was clipped by 4 bases and J by 2 bases; unmatched bases: 4. The CDR3 spans 14 residues. Germline V gives CDR1 SNHLY, CDR2 FYNNEI. CDR3 region: CASSAQGGNTEAFF. The CDR3 nucleotides read TGTGCCAGCAGTGCTCAGGGGGGCAACACTGAAGCTTTCTTT. Supplemented by reference TRBV2 and TRBJ1-1, the full variable domain reads EPEVTQTPSHQVTQMGQEVILRCVPISNHLYFYWYRQILGQKVEFLVSFYNNEISEKSEIFDDQFSVERPDGSNFTLKIRSTKLEDSAMYFCASSAQGGNTEAFFGQGTRLTVV.

The chain uses TRBV18 and TRBJ2-2, with 7 bases aligning to TRBD1. V trimming: 6 bases; J trimming: 6 bases; junction bases outside the gene matches: 10. Looked up from germline, CDR1 is KGHSH and CDR2 is LQKENI. The CDR3 runs to 15 residues. The DNA for the CDR3 is TGTGCCAGCTCCCAAGACAGGGTCGGTCCCGGGGAGCTGTTTTTT. It codes for CASSQDRVGPGELFF. Full variable domain (missing parts from reference TRBV18 and TRBJ2-2): NAGVMQNPRHLVRRRGQEARLRCSPMKGHSHVYWYRQLPEEGLKFMVYLQKENIIDESGMPKERFSAEFPKEGPSILRIQQVVRGDSAAYFCASSQDRVGPGELFFGEGSRLTVL.

The chain joins TRBV25-1 to TRBJ2-1, with a weak D call TRBD2 (5 bases). The CDR3 has 15 residues. From germline, CDR1 is MGHDK and CDR2 SYGVNS. V lost 6 bases to trimming and J lost 0 bases, with 12 bases between them. Here the CDR3 DNA reads TGTGCCAGCAGACCGGACCGGGGCTCCTACAATGAGCAGTTCTTC. This gives the protein CASRPDRGSYNEQFF. Drawing the rest from reference TRBV25-1 and TRBJ2-1, the complete variable domain is EADIYQTPRYLVIGTGKKITLECSQTMGHDKMYWYQQDPGMELHLIHYSYGVNSTEKGDLSSESTVSRIRTEHFPLTLESARPSHTSQYLCASRPDRGSYNEQFFGPGTRLTVL.

The chain joins TRBV2 to TRBJ2-2; D possibly corresponds to TRBD1 (6 bases). Germline values: CDR1 SNHLY, CDR2 FYNNEI. V was pared by 8 bases and J by 4 bases, with 20 bases between. The CDR3 spans 16 residues. The CDR3 DNA reads as TGTGCCAGCCGCCGAGATGGACAGATATTCACCGGGGAGCTGTTTTTT. Its protein product is CASRRDGQIFTGELFF.

This chain links TRBV19 with TRBJ1-4; 8 bases agree with TRBD1. The CDR3 contains 15 residues. J was trimmed by 8 bases and V by 6 bases; bases with no gene match: 11. Germline V gives CDR1 LNHDA, CDR2 SQIVND (reference sequence). The CDR3 loop reads CASRDTGTGNEKLFF. In DNA form, the CDR3 reads TGTGCCAGTAGAGATACCGGGACAGGAAACGAAAAACTGTTTTTT. The whole variable domain, filled in from reference TRBV19 and TRBJ1-4, reads DGGITQSPKYLFRKEGQNVTLSCEQNLNHDAMYWYRQDPGQGLRLIYYSQIVNDFQKGDIAEGYSVSREKKESFPLTVTSAQKNPTAFYLCASRDTGTGNEKLFFGSGTQLSVL.

The chain recombines TRBV5-6 with TRBJ2-7; D possibly corresponds to TRBD1 (5 bases). Germline loops: CDR1 SGHDT, CDR2 YYEEEE. The V end was cut by 5 bases, the J end by 4 bases, with 13 bases between. CDR3 length: 13 amino acids. The CDR3 DNA follows: TGTGCCAGCAGAAAAAAGGGGCGATACGAGCAGTACTTC. As protein: CASRKKGRYEQYF.

V and J are TRBV7-6 and TRBJ1-1, with D maybe TRBD1 (5 bases). Looked up from germline, CDR1 is SGHVS and CDR2 is FNYEAQ. The ends were cut back, 5 bases at V and 1 base at J, with 8 bases in the middle. The CDR3 extends over 13 amino acids. The CDR3 loop reads CASSRDRNTEAFF. CDR3 bases: TGTGCCAGCAGCCGTGACAGGAACACTGAAGCTTTCTTT.

The V call is TRBV5-1, the J call TRBJ2-3; D is uncertain. The CDR3 sequence is 15 residues long. V was shortened by 4 bases and J by 5 bases, with 17 bases between the two germline ends. Germline-derived CDR1 and CDR2 are SGHRS and YFSETQ. The CDR3 is CASSASRVVKDTQYF. CDR3 nucleotides: TGCGCCAGCAGCGCGTCTCGGGTTGTCAAAGATACGCAGTATTTT.

The chain uses TRBV28 and TRBJ2-2; 10 nucleotides line up with TRBD1. J was trimmed by 5 bases and V by 4 bases; bases with no gene match: 7. Germline assignment: CDR1 MDHEN and CDR2 SYDVKM. This CDR3 has 16 amino acids. CDR3 sequence (DNA): TGTGCCAGCAGTTATAGCGGGACAGGGGCAACCGGGGAGCTGTTTTTT. This sequence encodes CASSYSGTGATGELFF.

V and J are TRBV6-1 and TRBJ2-3, with a weak D call TRBD2 (5 bases). In germline, CDR1 is MNHNS, CDR2 SASEGT. The CDR3 spans 18 residues. Trimming pared 4 bases from V and 2 bases from J, leaving 22 bases between. CDR3 in amino acids: CASSVHAGGGVPTDTQYF. For the CDR3, the DNA is TGTGCCAGCAGTGTCCACGCGGGTGGTGGAGTCCCCACAGATACGCAGTATTTT.

V and J are TRBV6-1 and TRBJ1-1; D call uncertain. The CDR3 covers 13 residues. Germline loops: CDR1 MNHNS, CDR2 SASEGT. V lost 2 bases and J lost 4, with 8 bases in between. In DNA form, the CDR3 reads TGTGCCAGCAGTGAACCCCCGGGCACTGAAGCTTTCTTT. Protein: CASSEPPGTEAFF.

The gene calls are TRBV19 and TRBJ1-1, with 9 bases lining up with TRBD1. V dropped 7 bases and J dropped 4; count of bases not matched to a gene: 16. From germline, CDR1 is LNHDA and CDR2 SQIVND (reference sequence). The CDR3 spans 17 residues. The CDR3 sequence: CASKIGTGKGGTTEAFF. CDR3 DNA: TGTGCCAGTAAGATAGGGACAGGGAAGGGGGGTACCACTGAAGCTTTCTTT.

This clone was picked up one time. This chain's CDR3 is CAISGVSGKTTGELFF. CDR3 nucleotide sequence: TGTGCCATCAGTGGGGTTAGCGGGAAGACCACCGGGGAGCTGTTTTTT. J is TRBJ2-2 and V is TRBV10-3; 8 nucleotides line up with TRBD2. The length of the CDR3 is 16 residues. The J segment lost 4 bases and the V segment lost 4 bases, leaving 8 bases of the junction unmatched. Germline values: CDR1 ENHRY, CDR2 SYGVKD.

The chain couples TRBV7-2 to TRBJ2-2, with D possibly TRBD2 on 5 matching bases. This CDR3 has 16 amino acids. The germline CDR1 and CDR2 sequences are SGHTA and FQGNSA. With 2 bases removed from V and 3 bases from J, the gap between germline ends came to 13 bases. CDR3 in amino acids: CASSLYGGSYTGELFF. CDR3 nucleotide sequence: TGTGCCAGCAGCTTATACGGCGGGTCCTACACCGGGGAGCTGTTTTTT.